The T cell receptor (beta chain) under discussion was sequenced for a study of blood T cell repertoires in COVID-19. Clones were read by immunoSEQ multiplex PCR, and TCRdb kept only the in-frame ones, dropping some. Among roughly 200,000 clones listed, roughly three quarters were seen once. This CDR3 is 16 amino acids long. Germline values: CDR1 SEHNR, CDR2 FQNEAQ (reference sequence). Trimming pared 0 bases from V and 3 bases from J, leaving 13 bases between. Sequencing was carried out using peripheral blood. This TCR derives from a woman aged 45-65 years with active or convalescent COVID-19. The chain recombines TRBV7-9 with TRBJ2-3; a possible D gene is TRBD2 (6 bases). The CDR3 reads CASSLALGGETDTQYF. The CDR3 nucleotides read TGTGCCAGCAGCTTAGCGCTAGGCGGGGAGACAGATACGCAGTATTTT.